This T cell receptor beta chain was recovered during a study of blood T cell repertoires in COVID-19. The CDR3 has 13 amino acids. V was shortened by 8 bases and J by 1 base, with 14 bases between the two germline ends. CDR1 SQVTM and CDR2 ANQGSEA come from the germline V gene. Measured with immunoSEQ multiplex PCR; TCRdb has only the in-frame clones, and not every one. The data contain around 230,000 clones, about nine tenths of them singletons. The sequence was collected from a man aged 40-50 years with acute or convalescent COVID-19. J is TRBJ1-1 and V is TRBV29-1; D is uncertain. Sequenced: peripheral blood. The CDR3 bases are TGCAGCTTTTTTTTGTCCTGGAACACTGAAGCTTTCTTT. Translated: CSFFLSWNTEAFF.